The 10 T cell receptor beta chains below were found in one sample sequenced in a study of blood T cell repertoires in COVID-19. Repertoires were generated with immunoSEQ multiplex PCR, while TCRdb's copy carries only in-frame clones and drops some. The data contain 250,000 to 400,000 clones, 85% of them singletons. The sample comprised PBMCs or T cells enriched from blood (not recorded which). Receptor source: a woman aged 25-40 years who had been exposed to COVID-19.

This clone was recorded only once. The J gene is TRBJ1-1, the V gene TRBV28, with D maybe TRBD1 (6 bases). CDR3 length equals 13 residues. Deletions cut 7 bases from V and 3 bases from J, with 12 bases between. The germline V gene encodes CDR1 MDHEN and CDR2 SYDVKM. CDR3 bases: TGTGCCAGCACTCCGACAGGTTACACTGAAGCTTTCTTT. Its protein product is CASTPTGYTEAFF.

The chain is built from TRBV3-1 (or the pseudogene TRBV3-2) and TRBJ1-1; no firm D call. The CDR3 spans 12 residues. V gave up 0 bases and J gave up 10 bases, with 9 bases separating them. Per the germline V gene, CDR1 is LGHDT and CDR2 is YNNKEL (reference sequence). DNA for the CDR3: TGTGCCAGCAGCCAAGACAGGCGAAGAGCTTTCTTT. Translated, it gives CASSQDRRRAFF.

The chain is built from TRBV9 and TRBJ2-1; tentatively, D is TRBD1 (6 bases). Trimming took off 4 bases at V and 0 bases at J, with 11 bases between the two ends. CDR1 and CDR2 from the germline V gene are SGDLS and YYNGEE. CDR3 length: 15 amino acids. This CDR3 reads CASSIGQSSYNEQFF. The CDR3 nucleotides read TGTGCCAGCAGCATAGGACAGAGCTCCTACAATGAGCAGTTCTTC.

The chain joins TRBV30 to TRBJ2-3; TRBD1 agrees at 7 bases. Germline V CDR1 and CDR2: GTSNPN, SVGIG (reference sequence). The CDR3 runs to 15 residues. V shed 0 bases and J 0 bases; nucleotides not matched to a gene: 3. The CDR3 region has the DNA TGTGCCTGGAGTGTTTGGACAGGTAGCACAGATACGCAGTATTTT. It is translated as CAWSVWTGSTDTQYF.

This clone occurred a few times. V is TRBV5-4 and J is TRBJ2-7, with TRBD2 as a possible D gene (6 bases). The CDR3 has 14 residues. Germline V gene sequence: CDR1 SGHNT, CDR2 YYREEE (reference sequence). V was pared by 3 bases and J by 2 bases, with 12 bases between. The CDR3, as DNA: TGTGCCAGCAGCTACCGGGACTCGACCTACGAGCAGTACTTC. It specifies CASSYRDSTYEQYF.

V is TRBV27 and J is TRBJ2-7; 8 bases are shared with TRBD2. The CDR3 spans 16 residues. Germline values: CDR1 MNHEY, CDR2 SMNVEV (reference sequence). V lost 5 bases and J lost 2; bases outside the gene matches: 11. In DNA form, the CDR3 reads TGTGCCAGCAGTGCCCTAGCGGGCCAAACAGCCTACGAGCAGTACTTC. It encodes CASSALAGQTAYEQYF.

The chain is built from TRBV28 and TRBJ2-1; 7 bases match TRBD2. The germline CDR1 and CDR2 sequences are MDHEN and SYDVKM. The CDR3 has 16 residues. J lost 3 bases, V lost 5 bases, and 10 bases had no gene match. The CDR3 region is CASSPSWGGNYNEQFF. The CDR3 DNA reads TGTGCCAGCAGTCCTTCCTGGGGGGGGAACTACAATGAGCAGTTCTTC.

The gene calls are TRBV29-1 and TRBJ2-3; TRBD2 aligns across 7 bases. There are 15 residues in the CDR3. The J segment lost 0 bases and the V segment lost 6 bases, leaving 9 bases of the junction unmatched. CDR1 is SQVTM and CDR2 is ANQGSEA in the germline V gene. The CDR3 sequence is CSVKEASGSTDTQYF. The CDR3 coding sequence is TGCAGCGTAAAGGAGGCTAGCGGTAGCACAGATACGCAGTATTTT.

The J gene is TRBJ2-7, the V gene TRBV21-1; the table's D gene call, TRBD2, was not cross checked with the DNA. TRBV21-1 is a listed pseudogene. The CDR3 contains 14 residues. As DNA, the CDR3 is TGTGCCAGGTCGCTAGCGGTAACTTCCTACGAGCAGTACTTC. Its translation: CARSLAVTSYEQYF.

The V gene is TRBV28, the J gene TRBJ1-5; the D gene is possibly TRBD1 (6 bases). V was pared by 5 bases and J by 0 bases, with 14 bases between. Germline lookup yields CDR1 MDHEN and CDR2 SYDVKM. The CDR3 contains 16 residues. The CDR3 nucleotides read TGTGCCAGCAGTCACGCCCAGGGGTATAGCAATCAGCCCCAGCATTTT. This translates into CASSHAQGYSNQPQHF. The variable domain in full, with the rest retrieved from reference TRBV28 and TRBJ1-5, is DVKVTQSSRYLVKRTGEKVFLECVQDMDHENMFWYRQDPGLGLRLIYFSYDVKMKEKGDIPEGYSVSREKKERFSLILESASTNQTSMYLCASSHAQGYSNQPQHFGDGTRLSIL.